This is a list of T cell receptor beta chains from one sample in a study of T cells in Graves' hyperthyroidism and ophthalmopathy. TCRdb reprocessed the multiplex PCR reads via MiXCR and lists one record per CDR3 protein. The table has about 610,000 distinct CDR3 sequences, about 16% seen once. The sample was blood. These receptors were taken from a woman aged 40-49 years with Graves' ophthalmopathy. Both conserved end residues are part of each CDR3. A D gene is named only where the DNA matches it firmly. Some rows have no size entry. The others give once, few or many, or a class for an expanded clone.

D	V	J	size	CDR3	DNA
-	TRBV20-1	TRBJ2-2	few	CSARDRQGYDTGELFF	TGCAGTGCTAGAGATCGGCAGGGTTATGATACCGGGGAGCTGTTTTTT
TRBD2	TRBV27	TRBJ2-5	-	CASTLLPGGEETQYF	TGTGCCAGCACTCTCCTTCCCGGGGGGGAGGAGACCCAGTACTTC
TRBD2	TRBV11-3	TRBJ2-7	many	CASSRERESEQYF	TGTGCCAGCAGCCGCGAGCGGGAGTCCGAGCAGTACTTC
TRBD1	TRBV2	TRBJ1-4	-	CASSGARGREKLSF	TGTGCCAGCAGTGGTGCCAGGGGGCGTGAAAAACTGTCTTTT
TRBD2	TRBV2	TRBJ2-3	many	CASRGTSGVSTDTQYF	TGTGCCAGCAGAGGGACTAGCGGGGTGAGCACAGATACGCAGTATTTT
-	TRBV13	TRBJ2-7	-	CASTRQKQYEQYF	TGTGCCAGCACAAGGCAGAAACAGTACGAGCAGTACTTC
-	TRBV6-1	TRBJ2-7	many	CASSAPELRSLEQYF	TGTGCCAGCAGTGCCCCAGAGTTGCGATCCCTCGAGCAGTACTTC
-	TRBV7-9	TRBJ1-6	-	CASSYGENSPLHF	TGTGCCAGCAGCTACGGGGAGAATTCACCCCTCCACTTT
-	TRBV2	TRBJ1-4	many	CASTRAGGATNEKLFF	TGTGCCAGCACTAGAGCTGGGGGAGCAACTAATGAAAAACTGTTTTTT
-	TRBV11-2	TRBJ2-1	many	CASSAGVEQFF	TGTGCCAGCAGTGCAGGGGTCGAGCAGTTCTTC
-	TRBV3-1	TRBJ1-4	few	CASSQLGSEKLFF	TGTGCCAGCAGCCAACTGGGTTCGGAAAAACTGTTTTTT
TRBD2	TRBV4-1	TRBJ2-1	many	CASSPPKAGEVNEQFF	TGCGCCAGCAGCCCGCCTAAGGCGGGAGAGGTGAATGAGCAGTTCTTC
-	TRBV30	TRBJ1-4	few	CAWGGPGLVNEKLFF	TGTGCCTGGGGGGGTCCGGGACTGGTAAATGAAAAACTGTTTTTT
TRBD1	TRBV20-1	TRBJ2-5	few	CSAGDPGQVYF	TGCAGTGCAGGGGATCCAGGACAGGTGTACTTC
-	TRBV20-1	TRBJ1-5	many	CSASMGAEVQPQHF	TGCAGTGCTAGTATGGGGGCTGAGGTTCAGCCCCAGCATTTT
-	TRBV7-6	TRBJ2-5	-	CASSLDQSRWQNRYF	TGTGCCAGCAGCTTAGATCAGTCTCGGTGGCAGAACCGGTACTTC
-	TRBV6-1	TRBJ2-1	few	CASSEQYLYNEQFF	TGTGCCAGCAGTGAACAGTACCTCTACAATGAGCAGTTCTTC
-	TRBV7-2	TRBJ2-7	many	CASSLPLGVLSYEQYF	TGTGCCAGCAGCTTACCCTTGGGCGTGCTCTCCTACGAGCAGTACTTC
TRBD1	TRBV27	TRBJ1-6	many	CASSFGQGGNSPLHF	TGTGCCAGCAGTTTCGGACAGGGAGGAAATTCACCCCTCCACTTT
-	TRBV11-2	TRBJ2-3	many	CASSLGAGRLSGDTQYF	TGTGCCAGCAGCCTCGGCGCGGGACGGCTGAGCGGGGATACGCAGTATTTT
-	TRBV5-1	TRBJ2-2	-	CASSSRPDNGELFF	TGCGCCAGCAGCTCCCGGCCCGATAACGGGGAGCTGTTTTTT